These 14 T cell receptor beta chains originate from one sample sequenced in a study of cytomegalovirus exposure and HLA in healthy donors (dated by TCRdb to about 2017). The library came from the immunoSEQ multiplex PCR assay. For the multiplex PCR, a mixture combining 60 forward primers for TCR Vbeta segments and 13 reverse primers for TCR Jbeta segments was used. TCRdb holds this immuneACCESS table with in-frame rearrangements only. Some clones are missing; in checked studies, unresolved V genes explain under half, and the rest has no known cause. This sample gives 150,000 or so clones in total; roughly four fifths of them show up just once. Around 2.5% of the sample is held by the ten biggest clonotypes. The sequencing sample was made of PBMCs. Source of these receptors: a female donor in good health and CMV-seronegative.

The chain has TRBV4-1 and TRBJ2-4; 9 bases agree with TRBD1. Unmatched junction bases numbered 8, after V lost 0 bases and J lost 2 bases. The CDR3 totals 18 residues. Germline loops: CDR1 MGHRA, CDR2 YSYEKL. CDR3 sequence reads: CASSQDPGQGGPKNIQYF. In DNA, the CDR3 is TGCGCCAGCAGCCAAGATCCGGGACAGGGCGGCCCCAAAAACATTCAGTACTTC.

The chain links TRBV7-2 to TRBJ2-3; no reliable D call. The germline V and J ends were trimmed by 3 bases and 1 base, with 8 bases remaining between them. This CDR3 is 14 amino acids long. Germline CDR1 is SGHTA and CDR2 is FQGNSA. The CDR3 DNA sequence: TGTGCCAGCAGCTTGGCTGTTGGCACAGATACGCAGTATTTT. Translation gives CASSLAVGTDTQYF.

This chain links TRBV5-1 with TRBJ2-2; 7 nucleotides match TRBD1. V shed 6 bases and J 0 bases; nucleotides not matched to a gene: 11. The CDR3 is 17 residues long. CDR1 is SGHRS and CDR2 is YFSETQ in the germline V gene. The CDR3 nucleotides are TGCGCCAGCATCCCGGGACAGAGAACTTCGAACACCGGGGAGCTGTTTTTT. Translated, it gives CASIPGQRTSNTGELFF.

The chain recombines TRBV4-2 with TRBJ1-6; no clear D gene. Looked up from germline, CDR1 is LGHNA and CDR2 is YNFKEQ. The CDR3 has 14 residues. V was shortened by 1 base and J by 7 bases, with 8 bases between the two germline ends. The CDR3 DNA reads as TGTGCCAGCAGCCAAGTAAGGGAGAATTCACCCCTCCACTTT. Its translation is CASSQVRENSPLHF.

The V call is TRBV27, the J call TRBJ2-1; possibly TRBD2 for D (5 bases). The CDR3 totals 17 residues. The V and J ends lost 2 bases and 6 bases respectively, with 20 bases between them. The germline V gene has CDR1 MNHEY and CDR2 SMNVEV (reference sequence). The CDR3 loop reads CASSLTVRTAVINEQFF. CDR3 DNA: TGTGCCAGCAGTTTAACGGTCCGGACTGCGGTCATCAATGAGCAGTTCTTC.

V and J are TRBV18 and TRBJ2-1, with D tentatively TRBD2 (6 bases). Germline values: CDR1 KGHSH, CDR2 LQKENI. The CDR3 consists of 13 residues. Trimming left V 6 bases short and J 6 bases short, with 12 bases between. CDR3 DNA sequence: TGTGCCAGCTCCTGGGGGGAGGCCAATGAGCAGTTCTTC. Protein sequence: CASSWGEANEQFF.

The chain joins TRBV27 to TRBJ1-2; D not resolved. Between the trimmed V and J ends, which lost 2 bases and 1 base, there was a span of 8 bases. This CDR3 has 14 residues. The germline CDR1 and CDR2 sequences are MNHEY and SMNVEV (reference sequence). CDR3 DNA sequence: TGTGCCAGCAGTTTAAGTGGGCTTAACTATGGCTACACCTTC. The encoded protein is CASSLSGLNYGYTF.

The J gene is TRBJ1-6, the V gene TRBV11-1; 8 bases align to TRBD1. CDR3 length: 15 amino acids. V lost 5 bases, J lost 9 bases, and 9 bases stayed unmatched. The germline V gene has CDR1 SGHAT and CDR2 FQDESV (reference sequence). In DNA form, the CDR3 reads TGTGCCAGCAGCCTTGGACGACAGGGGATTTCACCCCTCCACTTT. This sequence encodes CASSLGRQGISPLHF.

This chain connects TRBV27 to TRBJ1-6; D gene uncertain. V lost 5 bases and J lost 0, with 17 bases in between. Per the germline V gene, CDR1 is MNHEY and CDR2 is SMNVEV (reference sequence). CDR3 size: 18 residues. The chain's CDR3 is CASSTLAGFSSYNSPLHF. The CDR3 nucleotides read TGTGCCAGCAGTACCCTGGCGGGATTCTCCTCCTATAATTCACCCCTCCACTTT.

The chain links TRBV6-5 to TRBJ1-1; no clear D. Trimming pared 4 bases from V and 5 bases from J, leaving 17 bases between. The CDR3 is made up of 15 amino acids. Germline V CDR1 and CDR2: MNHEY, SVGAGI. Here the CDR3 reads CASSWVATGRTEAFF. The CDR3 bases are TGTGCCAGCAGTTGGGTCGCGACCGGGAGGACTGAAGCTTTCTTT.

This chain links TRBV7-3 with TRBJ2-2; D is uncertain. The length of the CDR3 is 16 residues. V was shortened by 8 bases and J by 6 bases, with 22 bases between the two germline ends. Germline CDR1 reads SGHTA; CDR2 reads FQGTGA. As DNA, the CDR3 is TGTGCCAGCTGTCCTCGGATATACCGCCGGGCCGGGGAGCTGTTTTTT. This encodes CASCPRIYRRAGELFF. The entire variable domain, with the rest obtained from reference TRBV7-3 and TRBJ2-2, is as follows: GAGVSQTPSNKVTEKGKYVELRCDPISGHTALYWYRQSLGQGPEFLIYFQGTGAADDSGLPNDRFFAVRPEGSVSTLKIQRTERGDSAVYLCASCPRIYRRAGELFFGEGSRLTVL.

This chain connects TRBV19 to TRBJ1-6; 7 positions match TRBD1. CDR3 length: 17 amino acids. Looked up from germline, CDR1 is LNHDA and CDR2 is SQIVND (reference sequence). After removal of 5 bases from V and 7 bases from J, the junction contained 14 bases not matched to a gene. CDR3 nucleotides: TGTGCCAGTAGTGCGATATTGACAGAGGGGGCGAATTCACCCCTCCACTTT. This codes for CASSAILTEGANSPLHF.

This clone was detected a few times. The V gene is TRBV5-6, the J gene TRBJ1-1; 8 bases map to TRBD1. Germline V gene sequence: CDR1 SGHDT, CDR2 YYEEEE. The CDR3 is made up of 16 amino acids. After removal of 2 bases from V and 1 base from J, the junction contained 7 bases not matched to a gene. The CDR3 DNA reads as TGTGCCAGCAGCTTTGGACAGGGCCCGGCGAACACTGAAGCTTTCTTT. Amino acid sequence: CASSFGQGPANTEAFF.

This clone was detected once. J is TRBJ2-5 and V is TRBV7-2, with D possibly TRBD2 on 5 matching bases. The CDR3 runs 16 residues. Germline assignment: CDR1 SGHTA and CDR2 FQGNSA. V lost 4 bases and J 2 bases, leaving 17 bases between the germline ends. The CDR3, as DNA: TGTGCCAGCAGCTCCAGGCTCACGAGCGGACAAGAGACCCAGTACTTC. It translates to CASSSRLTSGQETQYF.